This note documents a single T cell receptor (beta chain) sequence. Its target antigen remains unknown. No much larger clonotype is one base removed from it; base qualities were not supplied. The data were taken from a study of cytomegalovirus exposure and HLA in healthy donors (TCRdb year 2017). For the study in its entirety: An earlier analysis of fewer than 750 of the donors reported approximately 260 Gb of sequence data and about 120 million unique TCR beta sequences obtained from roughly 170 million T cells. An early release covering more than 500 HLA-typed donors comprised 250 to 350 gigabases of sequencing data and roughly 86 million unique TCR sequences. Among the roughly 430 genotyped donors, around 81% belonged to the genetic ancestry cluster associated with self-reported Caucasian donors. The study was designed to test whether signatures of past pathogen exposure could be identified by cataloging public T cell receptors. Using immunosequencing, the study profiled T cell repertoires from about 650 subjects and related those repertoires to cytomegalovirus serostatus. In addition to the first cohort of several hundred subjects, a separate validation cohort of 120 different subjects was used. To predict cytomegalovirus infection status, the study combined high-throughput TCR immunosequencing, statistical association of individual TCRs with disease status, and machine learning. To study patterns of TCR occurrence, a later analysis re-analyzed previously published TCR beta repertoires from under 750 donors and added high-resolution HLA genotyping. Rather than using new phenotypic data, the later analysis identified candidate immune exposures from TCR beta sequences and from how often those sequences occurred across donors. An earlier analysis of roughly 600 of the donors used high-throughput TCR beta sequencing to judge whether each TCR beta V gene segment behaved as functional or pseudogenic. Donor age, sex, ethnicity and CMV serostatus were compiled together with the repertoire data. Genome-wide SNP genotypes for about 65% of the roughly 700 donors were used in a later genetic analysis, which treated that subset as a discovery cohort. All discovery cohort repertoires had been generated on a single sequencing platform. Class I and class II HLA loci were covered by the typing at four-digit resolution. The number of donors typed differed by locus, with 629-630 for A, B, C, DRB1 and DQB1, roughly 520 for DQA1, approximately 580 for DPA1, and about 450 for DPB1. Because of strong linkage in the cohort, a few DR-DQ haplotypes were treated as single units for association and clustering. On average, 235,054 unique TCR beta nucleotide sequences were sequenced per donor among some 420 genotyped donors of the cohort, with roughly 18% of those sequences being non-productive.

As encoded in the germline V gene (reference sequence), CDR1 is LNHDA while CDR2 is SQIVND. Unmatched junction bases come to 6, with V trimmed by 4 bases and J by 3 bases. Measured from the cysteine to the phenylalanine, the CDR3 is 16 residues long. Just the 48-base CDR3 DNA is kept, in frame starting at base 1. Libraries were built with the immunoSEQ multiplex PCR assay. For the multiplex PCR, a mixture combining 60 forward primers for TCR Vbeta segments and 13 reverse primers for TCR Jbeta segments was used. The CDR3 region of rearranged TCR beta genes was amplified from genomic DNA with a multiplex PCR assay. The Illumina HiSeq System was used to sequence the amplified TCR beta libraries as 87-base-pair reads. In the authors' own workflow: In a later analysis, some 80 million unique TCR beta chains were counted across the approximately 670 repertoires, and roughly 11 million of these chains were shared by at least two donors. To remove PCR and sequencing errors, raw reads were error-corrected and collapsed into unique sequences using a nearest-neighbor algorithm that merged closely related sequences. V, D and J gene segments were assigned by aligning CDR3 sequences to IMGT reference sequences. For a sequence to be retained, at least a six-nucleotide match to both a V gene segment and a J gene segment was required. Rearrangements were called productive when the CDR3 lacked stop codons and stayed in frame with V and J; all others were non-productive. Following IMGT convention, CDR3 was defined as the stretch from the second conserved V-encoded cysteine to the conserved J-encoded phenylalanine. The earlier analysis of 500 to 650 of the donors excluded any sequence lacking an unambiguous match to a single V gene segment. In an earlier analysis of more than 500 of the donors, a V segment was called functional when productive rearrangements were above 56.7%, and segregating when the standard deviation between donors exceeded 5%. A statistical classification framework was developed to diagnose cytomegalovirus status using the catalog of TCR beta chain sequences. In a later analysis, V and J genes were assigned by comparing TCR nucleotide sequences against IMGT/GENE-DB human TR gene sequences. The TCRdist pipeline was used in a later analysis to assign CDR3 sequences and most-parsimonious VDJ recombination scenarios. In a later analysis, each TCR beta chain was defined by its CDR3 amino acid sequence together with its V-gene family, and reads lacking a unique V-gene family were excluded. A later analysis removed 600 or so highly shared, low-generation-probability nucleotide sequences to deal with suspected cross-contamination and a sequencing artifact. In a later analysis, a clonal expansion index was calculated for each public chain from normalized within-repertoire ranks of inferred template counts. In a later analysis, generation probabilities were computed with a VDJ recombination model fitted to out-of-frame rearrangements, and the resulting probabilities were checked against IGoR. A later analysis scored TCR-TCR, TCR-HLA and TCR-CMV co-occurrence with hypergeometric tests, applying a repertoire-size bias correction to TCR pairs. In a later analysis, false discovery rates were estimated by permuting HLA or CMV assignments 20 times. In a later analysis, co-occurring TCRs were grouped with DBSCAN, and TCRdist sequence similarity was added when clustering was performed within HLA-allele-positive subsets. For co-occurrence clustering, repertoires with fewer than 30,000 or more than 120,000 public chains were excluded, along with roughly 5 repertoires with anomalous nucleotide sharing. Held by TCRdb, this immuneACCESS table contains in-frame sequences only and omits some clones. Under half of the omission traces to an unresolved V gene where checked; the cause of the rest is unknown. V and J calls and clone size come straight from that table; D and trimming were deduced from the DNA. The sample data list fewer than 150,000 clones, and around 76% of these were observed just once. Together, the top ten hold over 25% of the sample.

In total, fewer than 750 healthy bone marrow donors made up the cohort. At the time of sampling, every cohort member was nominally healthy, though immune exposures that went unrecorded were likely present. The donor tested CMV seropositive and was one of the 289 seropositive cohort members. Each donor provided a peripheral blood sample, and peripheral blood mononuclear cells were used for TCR beta sequencing. The Qiagen DNeasy Blood Extraction Kit was used to extract genomic DNA from the blood cell samples. Findings and caveats that apply to the study as a whole: The classifier was reported to diagnose cytomegalovirus status with high specificity and sensitivity in both the original and validation cohorts. In a later analysis, about 17,000 TCR beta sequences were associated with specific HLA alleles at a false discovery rate of 0.05. Several of the top co-occurrence clusters appeared to be linked to parvovirus B19, influenza, CMV and Epstein-Barr virus, according to a later analysis. This cohort had only TCR beta chains sequenced, and the lack of alpha or paired-chain data limited which features could be detected. Three of the identified cytomegalovirus-associated TCR beta chains were confirmed in vitro to be specific for cytomegalovirus antigens. Linkage disequilibrium might explain the correlated functional status among segregating V segments, but an unknown experimental factor could not be excluded. According to the authors, the approach could potentially be generalized to other disease states and immunological phenotypes. Assigning TCR associations to individual alleles was difficult when HLA alleles, especially DR and DQ, strongly co-occurred. The earlier analysis of 587 of the donors excluded roughly 17 rarely observed V segments, including chromosome 9 orphons, because counts were too low. Compared with the approximately 700-donor mean, donors in an Asian-associated ancestry cluster had fewer N-insertions in productive TCRs, according to a later genetic analysis. Because the 87-base-pair reads could not distinguish some IMGT-functional V segments, including TRBV6-2 and TRBV6-3, those segments were excluded. A later analysis found that most CMV-associated TCR beta chains appeared HLA-restricted, with HLA associations seemingly driven largely by CMV exposure. Presence/absence analyses assumed roughly uniform sequencing depth across donors, an assumption that may not hold. The study listed 164 TCR beta chains as associated with cytomegalovirus. A later analysis found that TCR association rates varied across HLA loci, with DRB1 alleles showing the most associated TCRs and HLA-C alleles the fewest. An association between a missense DCLRE1C variant and V-gene and J-gene trimming of TCR beta chains was found in a later genetic analysis and replicated in an independent cohort. The only immune exposure information available for the cohort was CMV serostatus. Compared with equally common non-associated chains, HLA-associated TCR beta chains in a later analysis were more clonally expanded and had lower generation probabilities. The sequencing pipeline was judged likely to have produced a cluster of highly shared sequence variants as a technical artifact. Most TCR sequences were seen in very few donors, while some public TCRs were found in many individuals. A further reported finding was that TCR beta sequences accurately predicted the HLA-A and HLA-B alleles for most subjects in the first cohort. Because HLA typing was missing for some donors at each locus, association tests included only the typed subset. In an earlier analysis of some 540 of the donors, most TCR beta V segments appeared in productive rearrangements about 87% or about 30% of the time, broadly matching IMGT annotations.

The rearranged chain carries TRBV19 and TRBJ2-2, with 9 bases matching TRBD2. This TCR was sampled from a man aged 55 to 69 in good health and CMV-seropositive. Sequencing was carried out using PBMCs. CDR3 region: CASSSIAGADTGELFF. The nucleotide sequence reads TGTGCCAGTAGTAGTATAGCGGGAGCGGACACCGGGGAGCTGTTTTTT.